Presented here are 32 T cell receptor beta chains from one specimen sequenced in a study of blood T cell repertoires in COVID-19. This table comes from immunoSEQ multiplex PCR, and its TCRdb copy is limited to in-frame clones, with some not included. The sample yields more than 250,000 clones, roughly 80% seen once. What was sequenced was PBMCs or T cells enriched from blood (not recorded which). The receptors come from a man aged 35 to 55 who had been exposed to COVID-19.

The V call is TRBV2, the J call TRBJ2-7; the D gene is possibly TRBD1 (6 bases). Germline CDR1 is SNHLY and CDR2 is FYNNEI. Trimming removed 6 bases from V and 3 bases from J, with 9 bases in between. The CDR3 has 12 amino acids. The CDR3 DNA is TGTGCCAGCAGACCGGACAGCTACGAGCAGTACTTC. Translated, it gives CASRPDSYEQYF.

The rearrangement joins TRBV7-3 to TRBJ2-1; maybe TRBD1 (5 bases). V was pared by 5 bases and J by 0 bases, with 11 bases between. The CDR3 loop spans 15 amino acids. CDR1 SGHTA and CDR2 FQGTGA come from the germline V gene. CDR3 DNA sequence: TGTGCCAGCAGCAAAGGACAAATCTCCTACAATGAGCAGTTCTTC. This codes for CASSKGQISYNEQFF.

This clone was picked up one time. The rearrangement links TRBV7-9 to TRBJ2-1, with TRBD1 matching 9 bases. The V gene's germline CDR1 is SEHNR and CDR2 FQNEAQ (reference sequence). The junction had 7 bases not matched to a gene; V was cut back by 5 bases and J by 5 bases. This CDR3 region has 15 residues. For the CDR3, the DNA is TGTGCCAGCAGCCTCCGACAGGGGGTTCACAATGAGCAGTTCTTC. It codes for CASSLRQGVHNEQFF.

This clone was seen only once. The chain carries TRBV21-1 and TRBJ2-7; TRBD1, as called in the table, went unchecked against the DNA. TRBV21-1 is tagged as a pseudogene. This CDR3 spans 13 amino acids. This CDR3 is CASSKDISYEQYF. As DNA, the CDR3 is TGTGCCAGCAGCAAGGACATTAGCTACGAGCAGTACTTC.

This clone was seen a few times. The rearrangement links TRBV18 to TRBJ1-1; 10 positions match TRBD1. Per germline, CDR1 KGHSH and CDR2 LQKENI. This CDR3 spans 15 amino acids. Trimming took 2 bases from V and 6 from J; bases not matched to a gene: 6. This CDR3 is CASSPGTGDGSEAFF. The CDR3 region has the DNA TGTGCCAGCTCACCAGGGACAGGGGACGGTTCTGAAGCTTTCTTT.

This sequence joins TRBV24-1 and TRBJ2-2; 10 bases are a match to TRBD2. This CDR3 has 17 residues. The V gene end was trimmed by 4 bases and the J gene end by 4 bases; junction bases not matched to a gene: 8. The germline V gene encodes CDR1 KGHDR and CDR2 SFDVKD. The CDR3 reads CATSEIIAGGTTGELFF. The CDR3 DNA reads TGTGCCACCAGTGAAATTATAGCGGGAGGTACCACCGGGGAGCTGTTTTTT.

The rearrangement links TRBV5-8 to TRBJ1-4; D uncertain. This CDR3 has 11 amino acids. Germline V CDR1 and CDR2: SGHTS, YDEGEE. V was clipped by 9 bases and J by 10 bases, with 13 bases between them. CDR3 residues: CAIDPGLKLFF. The CDR3 DNA sequence: TGTGCCATCGACCCGGGATTAAAACTGTTTTTT.

The J gene is TRBJ1-1, the V gene TRBV6-5, with D perhaps matching TRBD1 (6 bases). Germline values: CDR1 MNHEY, CDR2 SVGAGI. Trimming took 6 bases from V and 4 from J, leaving 15 bases between them. CDR3 length equals 14 residues. The CDR3 region is CASSPLQGPTEAFF. The DNA of the CDR3 is TGTGCCAGCAGCCCATTACAGGGACCCACTGAAGCTTTCTTT.

The chain has TRBV6-5 and TRBJ1-1; 8 positions match TRBD1. Germline assignment: CDR1 MNHEY and CDR2 SVGAGI. CDR3 length equals 15 residues. The ends lost 7 bases at V and 5 bases at J; junction bases unmatched: 12. This CDR3 is CASNPGQGAWTEAFF. In DNA, the CDR3 is TGTGCCAGCAACCCAGGCCAGGGGGCTTGGACTGAAGCTTTCTTT.

For this clone: This same CDR3 is encoded by further DNA sequences in the sample. The genes are TRBV10-3 and TRBJ2-1; 11 nucleotides align to TRBD2. The CDR3 contains 14 residues. CDR1 and CDR2 (germline): ENHRY, SYGVKD. Trimming took 6 bases from V and 7 from J; bases not matched to a gene: 5. CDR3 nucleotide sequence: TGTGCCATCAGAGGGACTAGCGGAGTTAATGAGCAGTTCTTC. It encodes CAIRGTSGVNEQFF.

The chain carries TRBV7-9 and TRBJ1-1, with unresolved D. Germline assignment: CDR1 SEHNR and CDR2 FQNEAQ (reference sequence). The CDR3 has 13 amino acids. V lost 5 bases, J lost 0 bases, and 7 bases lay in between. The CDR3 DNA reads as TGTGCCAGCAGCCGAGGTATGAACACTGAAGCTTTCTTT. It specifies CASSRGMNTEAFF.

This chain links TRBV7-9 with TRBJ2-5; 7 bases line up with TRBD1. V lost 5 bases and J lost 7; bases outside the gene matches: 25. The CDR3 length is 19 residues. Germline V CDR1 and CDR2: SEHNR, FQNEAQ (reference sequence). For the CDR3, the DNA is TGTGCCAGCAGCCCAACCCGACAGGGCGGTTGGGCTGCCGGTGGGACCCAGTACTTC. Translated, it gives CASSPTRQGGWAAGGTQYF. The whole variable domain, filled in from reference TRBV7-9 and TRBJ2-5, reads DTGVSQNPRHKITKRGQNVTFRCDPISEHNRLYWYRQTLGQGPEFLTYFQNEAQLEKSRLLSDRFSAERPKGSFSTLEIQRTEQGDSAMYLCASSPTRQGGWAAGGTQYFGPGTRLLVL.

This clone is medium-sized within its sample. The chain joins TRBV3-1 (or the pseudogene TRBV3-2) to TRBJ2-1, with D perhaps TRBD2 (5 bases). CDR1 LGHDT and CDR2 YNNKEL come from the germline V gene (reference sequence). V shed 4 bases and J shed 12 bases, with 16 bases lying between them. This CDR3 contains 13 residues. The CDR3 reads CASSLVSGSWQFF. CDR3 sequence (DNA): TGTGCCAGCAGCCTCGTAAGCGGATCCTGGCAGTTCTTC.

This clone appeared a few times. This chain joins TRBV10-3 and TRBJ2-6; D perhaps matches TRBD1 (6 bases). Trimming stripped 7 bases from V and 2 bases from J, with 30 bases between. The CDR3 totals 21 residues. CDR1 is ENHRY, CDR2 SYGVKD, per germline. CDR3 sequence: CAIKGVGVEQGPNTGANVLTF. In DNA form, the CDR3 reads TGTGCCATCAAGGGGGTAGGTGTAGAGCAAGGACCCAATACTGGGGCCAACGTCCTGACTTTC.

Only one count was recorded for this clone. The CDR3 region is CASSQGVAGGPEQYF. As DNA, the CDR3 is TGTGCCAGCAGCCAGGGTGTGGCGGGAGGGCCCGAGCAGTACTTC. The chain links TRBV3-1 (or the pseudogene TRBV3-2) to TRBJ2-7; 9 bases agree with TRBD2. The J segment lost 6 bases and the V segment lost 3 bases, leaving 9 bases of the junction unmatched. Germline V gene lookup returns CDR1 LGHDT and CDR2 YNNKEL (reference sequence). This CDR3 contains 15 residues.

The V gene is TRBV30, the J gene TRBJ1-2; 9 nucleotides agree with TRBD1. In germline, CDR1 is GTSNPN, CDR2 SVGIG (reference sequence). V lost 4 bases to trimming and J lost 7 bases; unmatched junction nucleotides: 7. The CDR3 extends over 13 amino acids. The CDR3 region has the DNA TGTGCCTGGATTGAACAGGGGGCCGGTGGCTACACCTTC. It is translated as CAWIEQGAGGYTF.

The chain links TRBV19 to TRBJ1-4; TRBD1 agrees at 10 bases. The CDR3 sequence is 15 residues long. Trimming at V came to 5 bases and at J to 5 bases, leaving 5 bases not matched to a gene. CDR1 is LNHDA, CDR2 SQIVND, per germline (reference sequence). In DNA form, the CDR3 reads TGTGCCAGTAGTCCCCGACAGGGGGCAAATGAAAAACTGTTTTTT. Protein: CASSPRQGANEKLFF.

The V and J genes are TRBV19 and TRBJ1-5; D gene ambiguous. V gave up 5 bases and J gave up 1 base, with 21 bases separating them. The CDR3 loop spans 18 amino acids. Germline V gene sequence: CDR1 LNHDA, CDR2 SQIVND (reference sequence). CDR3 sequence: CASSFAWRTRGSNQPQHF. Written as DNA, the CDR3 is TGTGCCAGTAGTTTCGCGTGGAGGACCAGAGGGAGCAATCAGCCCCAGCATTTT.

This chain uses TRBV6-5 with TRBJ2-5, with 9 bases that match TRBD1. Germline-derived CDR1 and CDR2 are MNHEY and SVGAGI. Losses at the gene ends were 6 bases for V and 10 bases for J; bases not matched to a gene: 12. The CDR3 sequence is 14 residues long. CDR3 bases: TGTGCCAGCAGAATTGAGGGACAGGGCTTGATCCAGTACTTC. It codes for CASRIEGQGLIQYF.

This clone has only one observation. The CDR3 region is CASRGQGANSPLHF. CDR3 nucleotides: TGTGCCAGCAGGGGACAGGGGGCGAATTCACCCCTCCACTTT. The V call is TRBV6-5, the J call TRBJ1-6; 12 positions match TRBD1. The V gene's germline CDR1 is MNHEY and CDR2 SVGAGI. The CDR3 length is 14 residues. V was clipped by 6 bases and J by 7 bases; unmatched bases: 1.

This chain connects TRBV25-1 to TRBJ1-1; D remains ambiguous. Germline V CDR1 and CDR2: MGHDK, SYGVNS. V lost 1 base to trimming and J lost 12 bases, with 12 bases between them. The CDR3 loop spans 12 amino acids. This CDR3 is CASSESGRVSFF. The CDR3 nucleotides read TGTGCCAGCAGTGAATCGGGGAGGGTGTCTTTCTTT.

This chain joins TRBV14 and TRBJ1-2, with unresolved D. The V end lost 1 base, the J end lost 7 bases, and 16 bases lay between the germline ends. Germline V gene lookup returns CDR1 SGHDN and CDR2 FVKESK. CDR3 size: 15 residues. CDR3 amino acids: CASSQVGAFHVGYTF. DNA for the CDR3: TGTGCCAGCAGCCAAGTCGGTGCCTTTCATGTTGGCTACACCTTC.

The chain links TRBV6-5 to TRBJ1-4; weak D call: TRBD1 (6 bases). With 1 base removed from V and 6 bases from J, the gap between germline ends came to 12 bases. CDR1 and CDR2 (germline): MNHEY, SVGAGI. The CDR3 has 15 amino acids. The CDR3 loop reads CASSYLGAGDEKLFF. DNA of the CDR3: TGTGCCAGCAGTTACTTGGGGGCTGGGGATGAAAAACTGTTTTTT.

The J gene is TRBJ1-1, the V gene TRBV27, with D possibly TRBD1 on 6 matching bases. Trimming took off 3 bases at V and 2 bases at J, with 16 bases between the two ends. Per the germline V gene, CDR1 is MNHEY and CDR2 is SMNVEV (reference sequence). This CDR3 is 16 amino acids long. CDR3 coding DNA: TGTGCCAGCAGTTTTCGCCTTGGACAGATAAACACTGAAGCTTTCTTT. Residues: CASSFRLGQINTEAFF.

This CDR3 reads CASRGGNTEAFF. The CDR3 nucleotides read TGTGCCAGCAGGGGGGGGAACACTGAAGCTTTCTTT. The V and J genes are TRBV6-5 and TRBJ1-1, with TRBD1 as a possible D gene (5 bases). Germline assignment: CDR1 MNHEY and CDR2 SVGAGI. Between the trimmed V and J ends, which lost 6 bases and 1 base, there was a span of 6 bases. This CDR3 spans 12 amino acids.

The chain joins TRBV28 to TRBJ2-3, with 11 bases lining up with TRBD2. This CDR3 region has 17 residues. Germline V gene sequence: CDR1 MDHEN, CDR2 SYDVKM. V was clipped by 5 bases and J by 6 bases; unmatched bases: 13. The CDR3 loop is CASSIGLAGPDVDTQYF. DNA for the CDR3: TGTGCCAGCAGTATTGGACTAGCGGGCCCGGATGTCGATACGCAGTATTTT.

V gene TRBV3-1 (or the pseudogene TRBV3-2) combines with J gene TRBJ1-2, with D perhaps matching TRBD1 (6 bases). Germline V gene data show CDR1 as LGHDT and CDR2 as YNNKEL (reference sequence). V lost 4 bases and J lost 6, with 15 bases in between. This CDR3 has 14 residues. The CDR3 nucleotides are TGTGCCAGCAGCCTTGGCACAGGGCAAGATGGCTACACCTTC. Translation gives CASSLGTGQDGYTF.

The chain uses TRBV30 and TRBJ1-1; no firm D call. V shed 4 bases and J shed 1 base, with 10 bases lying between them. Germline values: CDR1 GTSNPN, CDR2 SVGIG (reference sequence). The CDR3 is made up of 13 amino acids. CDR3 bases: TGTGCCTGGATTGGGAGGGCGAACACTGAAGCTTTCTTT. Translated: CAWIGRANTEAFF.

This chain connects TRBV19 to TRBJ2-1; TRBD1 agrees at 11 bases. The CDR3 extends over 15 amino acids. Losses at the gene ends were 1 base for V and 9 bases for J; bases not matched to a gene: 5. CDR1 and CDR2 from the germline V gene are LNHDA and SQIVND (reference sequence). The CDR3 spells CASSIGTGGSSEQFF. Here the CDR3 DNA reads TGTGCCAGTAGTATAGGGACAGGGGGCTCCAGTGAGCAGTTCTTC.

The rearrangement joins TRBV11-2 to TRBJ2-1, with 10 nucleotides matching TRBD2. V trimming: 5 bases; J trimming: 5 bases; junction bases outside the gene matches: 6. The CDR3 has 15 amino acids. The germline gives CDR1 SGHAT, CDR2 FQNNGV. The CDR3 DNA follows: TGTGCCAGCAGCACGAGACTAGCGGGTAACAATGAGCAGTTCTTC. This sequence encodes CASSTRLAGNNEQFF.

This clone has a handful of counts. V usage is TRBV30 and J usage is TRBJ1-6; 9 bases fit TRBD1. The V gene's germline CDR1 is GTSNPN and CDR2 SVGIG (reference sequence). J gave up 10 bases and V 2 bases, and 9 bases lay outside the gene matches. CDR3 length: 15 residues. CDR3 loop: CAWSYSGQGWSPLHF. In DNA form, the CDR3 reads TGTGCCTGGAGTTATTCGGGACAGGGCTGGTCACCCCTCCACTTT.

This clone was counted only a few times. The V gene is TRBV9, the J gene TRBJ1-4, with 11 nucleotides matching TRBD1. The V segment lost 0 bases and the J segment 4 bases; nucleotides outside the gene matches: 2. The CDR3 loop spans 16 amino acids. Germline CDR1 and CDR2: SGDLS and YYNGEE. CDR3 sequence: CASSVAGTGGNEKLFF. CDR3 bases: TGTGCCAGCAGCGTAGCGGGGACAGGGGGTAATGAAAAACTGTTTTTT.